This TCR beta chain was profiled in a study of glioma-infiltrating T cells after dendritic cell vaccination. The wider study: Patients received three intradermal dendritic cell vaccine injections at biweekly intervals.

This clone was found once. Using immunoSEQ multiplex PCR, the repertoire was profiled, and TCRdb retains in-frame clones only, with some absent. The sample records more than 95,000 clones, roughly 76% being singletons. The starting material was blood, obtained before dendritic cell vaccination. This TCR derives from a human donor with glioblastoma.

CDR3 protein: CASSYLAGAPTYEQYF. The DNA of the CDR3 is TGTGCCAGCAGTTACCTAGCGGGGGCCCCGACCTACGAGCAGTACTTC. The chain carries TRBV6-5 and TRBJ2-7; 10 nucleotides agree with TRBD2. With 2 bases clipped from V and 2 bases from J, the junction kept 6 bases outside the gene matches. CDR3 size: 16 residues. CDR1 and CDR2 (germline): MNHEY, SVGAGI.